Listed here are 29 T cell receptor beta chains from one sample, sequenced in a study of identifying expanded T cells in peripheral blood. Here immunoSEQ multiplex PCR was the method, and the copy in TCRdb shows in-frame clones only, minus some. The sample gives approximately 100,000 clones, roughly 90% of which show up once; about 4% is in the top ten. Sequenced: blood. The receptors derive from a person aged 18-70 years in good health.

This clone was seen a single time. This chain connects TRBV7-2 to TRBJ2-1; 13 nucleotides line up with TRBD2. Germline values: CDR1 SGHTA, CDR2 FQGNSA. V lost 5 bases, J lost 2 bases, and 6 bases stayed unmatched. The CDR3 has 17 amino acids. The DNA for the CDR3 is TGTGCCAGCAGCCTTGGGACTAGCGGGGACCCCTACAATGAGCAGTTCTTC. It yields the protein CASSLGTSGDPYNEQFF. Supplemented by reference TRBV7-2 and TRBJ2-1, the full variable domain reads GAGVSQSPSNKVTEKGKDVELRCDPISGHTALYWYRQSLGQGLEFLIYFQGNSAPDKSGLPSDRFSAERTGGSVSTLTIQRTQQEDSAVYLCASSLGTSGDPYNEQFFGPGTRLTVL.

This rearrangement joins TRBV19 to TRBJ2-1; 10 nucleotides line up with TRBD2. The length of the CDR3 is 16 residues. V lost 3 bases, J lost 4 bases, and 6 bases stayed unmatched. Germline-derived CDR1 and CDR2 are LNHDA and SQIVND (reference sequence). The CDR3 region is CASSIWTSGAYNEQFF. DNA of the CDR3: TGTGCCAGTAGTATCTGGACTAGCGGAGCTTACAATGAGCAGTTCTTC.

CDR3 in amino acids: CASSLVIAGGLVRELFF. CDR3 nucleotides: TGTGCCAGCAGCTTGGTGATAGCGGGGGGCCTAGTCCGGGAGCTGTTTTTT. The chain is built from TRBV5-4 and TRBJ2-2; TRBD2 aligns across 10 bases. Germline V CDR1 and CDR2: SGHNT, YYREEE (reference sequence). The CDR3 totals 17 residues. Germline trimming cut 0 bases from V and 9 bases from J; bases unmatched to any gene: 11.

The V call is TRBV5-1, the J call TRBJ2-5, with TRBD1 matching 8 bases. Germline CDR1 reads SGHRS; CDR2 reads YFSETQ. Trimming removed 4 bases from V and 3 bases from J; junction bases left unmatched: 8. There are 15 residues in the CDR3. CDR3: CASSPGDRSKETQYF. The CDR3 DNA follows: TGCGCCAGCAGCCCAGGGGACAGGTCAAAAGAGACCCAGTACTTC.

This clone occurred once. The rearrangement uses TRBV28 and TRBJ2-4; perhaps TRBD2 as D (6 bases). The CDR3 sequence is 18 residues long. The V and J ends lost 3 bases and 0 bases respectively, with 18 bases between them. Germline V lookup: CDR1 MDHEN, CDR2 SYDVKM. CDR3 protein: CASSFALGGNLAKNIQYF. CDR3 nucleotide sequence: TGTGCCAGCAGTTTCGCCCTTGGCGGGAACTTAGCCAAAAACATTCAGTACTTC.

The chain couples TRBV5-1 to TRBJ1-4; 11 nucleotides agree with TRBD1. The J segment lost 8 bases and the V segment lost 4 bases, leaving 4 bases of the junction unmatched. This CDR3 comprises 14 residues. CDR1 and CDR2 from the germline V gene are SGHRS and YFSETQ. CDR3 in DNA: TGCGCCAGCAGCCTGGGACAGGGGGAGGAAAAACTGTTTTTT. Translating gives CASSLGQGEEKLFF.

V usage is TRBV9 and J usage is TRBJ2-1; TRBD2 matches at 8 bases. V lost 3 bases and J lost 5; bases outside the gene matches: 7. This CDR3 comprises 15 residues. The V gene's germline CDR1 is SGDLS and CDR2 YYNGEE. The CDR3 sequence is CASSEGGLGDNEQFF. The CDR3 DNA is TGTGCCAGCAGCGAGGGGGGACTAGGGGACAATGAGCAGTTCTTC.

The chain employs TRBV5-1 and TRBJ2-1; D is unclear. V was cut by 4 bases and J by 1 base, with 12 bases left in between. This CDR3 has 15 amino acids. From germline, CDR1 is SGHRS and CDR2 YFSETQ. The CDR3 loop is CASSALPGSYNEQFF. Written as DNA, the CDR3 is TGCGCCAGCAGCGCTCTTCCTGGGTCCTACAATGAGCAGTTCTTC. The variable domain in full, completed from reference TRBV5-1 and TRBJ2-1, reads KAGVTQTPRYLIKTRGQQVTLSCSPISGHRSVSWYQQTPGQGLQFLFEYFSETQRNKGNFPGRFSGRQFSNSRSEMNVSTLELGDSALYLCASSALPGSYNEQFFGPGTRLTVL.

CDR3: CASSSAGHTEAFF. The CDR3 DNA sequence: TGTGCCAGCAGCTCAGCGGGGCACACTGAAGCTTTCTTT. V usage is TRBV7-9 and J usage is TRBJ1-1; D possibly corresponds to TRBD1 (5 bases). CDR3 length: 13 residues. Between the trimmed V and J ends, which lost 4 bases and 3 bases, there was a span of 9 bases. Germline V lookup: CDR1 SEHNR, CDR2 FQNEAQ (reference sequence).

This chain joins TRBV30 and TRBJ2-2; D possibly corresponds to TRBD2 (6 bases). Germline values: CDR1 GTSNPN, CDR2 SVGIG (reference sequence). The CDR3 totals 15 residues. V lost 8 bases and J 1 base, leaving 17 bases between the germline ends. This chain's CDR3 is CAGSAGGRNTGELFF. CDR3 sequence (DNA): TGTGCCGGGTCGGCCGGAGGGAGGAACACCGGGGAGCTGTTTTTT.

The chain combines TRBV4-1 with TRBJ2-2; TRBD2 might be the D (5 bases). The CDR3 covers 11 residues. V gave up 8 bases and J gave up 7 bases, with 8 bases separating them. Per the germline V gene, CDR1 is MGHRA and CDR2 is YSYEKL. CDR3 sequence (DNA): TGCGCCAGCCGAACTAGCGGGGAGCTGTTTTTT. As protein: CASRTSGELFF.

This chain connects TRBV5-6 to TRBJ1-1, with 9 bases fitting TRBD1. Germline CDR1 is SGHDT and CDR2 is YYEEEE. J was trimmed by 7 bases and V by 2 bases; bases with no gene match: 3. CDR3 size: 13 residues. CDR3 sequence: CASSLQGAREAFF. The CDR3 region has the DNA TGTGCCAGCAGCTTACAGGGGGCGCGTGAAGCTTTCTTT.

This chain joins TRBV6-5 and TRBJ1-2, with D perhaps matching TRBD1 (6 bases). The CDR3 consists of 13 residues. Trimming removed 5 bases from V and 7 bases from J, with 14 bases in between. Looked up from germline, CDR1 is MNHEY and CDR2 is SVGAGI. The CDR3 coding sequence is TGTGCCAGCAGTCCAACAGGGATAGGTGGCTACACCTTC. Translating it yields CASSPTGIGGYTF.

CDR3 sequence (DNA): TGTGCCAGCTCTTCTATTGACAGGGGTGGCAATCAGCCCCAGCATTTT. Protein product: CASSSIDRGGNQPQHF. The V gene is TRBV18, the J gene TRBJ1-5; TRBD1 agrees at 8 bases. The CDR3 has 16 amino acids. CDR1 KGHSH and CDR2 LQKENI come from the germline V gene. The V segment lost 6 bases and the J segment 2 bases; nucleotides outside the gene matches: 9.

The CDR3 sequence is CASSLAGGLSTDTQYF. CDR3 nucleotides: TGTGCCAGCAGCTTAGCAGGGGGGCTTAGCACAGATACGCAGTATTTT. The rearrangement joins TRBV7-9 to TRBJ2-3; D possibly matches TRBD1 or TRBD2 (6 bases each). Trimming left V 0 bases short and J 0 bases short, with 10 bases between. The germline gives CDR1 SEHNR, CDR2 FQNEAQ (reference sequence). CDR3 length: 16 amino acids.

The chain employs TRBV4-2 and TRBJ1-3, with D perhaps TRBD1 (6 bases). Germline-derived CDR1 and CDR2 are LGHNA and YNFKEQ. Trimming took off 5 bases at V and 4 bases at J, with 12 bases between the two ends. The CDR3 is 14 amino acids. This CDR3 reads CASSLRGTGNTIYF. CDR3 DNA: TGTGCCAGCAGCTTGAGGGGGACGGGAAACACCATATATTTT.

The CDR3 loop is CASSRGGTVTYEQYF. CDR3 sequence (DNA): TGTGCCAGCAGCAGAGGGGGGACAGTAACCTACGAGCAGTACTTC. The rearrangement links TRBV2 to TRBJ2-7, with D possibly matching TRBD1 (7 bases). This CDR3 comprises 15 residues. Trimming cost V 6 bases and J 2 bases, with 17 bases left between them. Per germline, CDR1 SNHLY and CDR2 FYNNEI.

The genes are TRBV27 and TRBJ1-1; D is possibly TRBD1 (5 bases). CDR3 length: 14 amino acids. CDR1 and CDR2 from the germline V gene are MNHEY and SMNVEV (reference sequence). The V gene lost 6 bases and the J gene lost 0 bases, with 11 bases spanning the gap. The CDR3 coding sequence is TGTGCCAGCAGCTGGGGCAGGGTGAACACTGAAGCTTTCTTT. Translation: CASSWGRVNTEAFF.

The genes are TRBV30 and TRBJ1-6; D remains unclear. Trimming removed 3 bases from V and 10 bases from J, with 16 bases in between. Germline-derived CDR1 and CDR2 are GTSNPN and SVGIG (reference sequence). This CDR3 spans 14 amino acids. CDR3 nucleotide sequence: TGTGCCTGGAGAGAAGAGGGATATGGCTCACCCCTCCACTTT. Encoded protein: CAWREEGYGSPLHF.

The rearrangement joins TRBV2 to TRBJ2-7, with unresolved D. V shed 2 bases and J shed 1 base, with 12 bases lying between them. Germline CDR1 reads SNHLY; CDR2 reads FYNNEI. The length of the CDR3 is 15 residues. The CDR3 bases are TGTGCCAGCAGTGAATCTAGGATCCAATCCTACGAGCAGTACTTC. As protein: CASSESRIQSYEQYF. Full variable domain (outside the CDR3, taken from reference TRBV2 and TRBJ2-7): EPEVTQTPSHQVTQMGQEVILRCVPISNHLYFYWYRQILGQKVEFLVSFYNNEISEKSEIFDDQFSVERPDGSNFTLKIRSTKLEDSAMYFCASSESRIQSYEQYFGPGTRLTVT.

The rearrangement uses TRBV9 and TRBJ2-7, with 11 positions matching TRBD1. The CDR3 contains 16 residues. J gave up 2 bases and V 3 bases, and 7 bases lay outside the gene matches. CDR1 is SGDLS and CDR2 is YYNGEE in the germline V gene. In DNA form, the CDR3 reads TGTGCCAGCAGCGCCCCCCGGACAGGGGGCGCCTACGAGCAGTACTTC. It yields the protein CASSAPRTGGAYEQYF.

The J gene is TRBJ2-5, the V gene TRBV10-3; D is ambiguous. V dropped 4 bases and J dropped 5 bases, with 14 bases sitting between them. The CDR3 is made up of 14 amino acids. Germline loops: CDR1 ENHRY, CDR2 SYGVKD. CDR3 in amino acids: CAISGTHGWETQYF. In nucleotides, the CDR3 is TGTGCCATCAGTGGGACCCACGGCTGGGAGACCCAGTACTTC.

The chain recombines TRBV6-5 with TRBJ2-3, with 10 bases aligning to TRBD2. The CDR3 is made up of 15 amino acids. Germline CDR1 MNHEY, CDR2 SVGAGI. With V trimmed by 2 bases and J by 1 base, 0 bases remained unmatched. CDR3 nucleotide sequence: TGTGCCAGCAGTTACCTAGCGGGGGGCACAGATACGCAGTATTTT. Its translation is CASSYLAGGTDTQYF.

In its sample, this clone was seen once. CDR3 coding DNA: TGTGCCAGCAGCTCCCCCCCGGAGGGCAACGAGCAGTACTTC. It is translated as CASSSPPEGNEQYF. The rearrangement links TRBV5-5 to TRBJ2-7; D perhaps matches TRBD2 (6 bases). CDR3 length: 14 residues. V gave up 3 bases and J gave up 5 bases, with 15 bases separating them. Per the germline V gene, CDR1 is SGHKS and CDR2 is YYEKEE (reference sequence).

V gene TRBV7-2 combines with J gene TRBJ2-1, with TRBD1 matching over 7 bases. Germline values: CDR1 SGHTA, CDR2 FQGNSA. Trimming cost V 4 bases and J 8 bases; bases outside gene matches: 14. The CDR3 contains 16 residues. As DNA, the CDR3 is TGTGCCAGCAGCTCCAGAACCCGACAGGGTTCGGATGAGCAGTTCTTC. Encoded protein: CASSSRTRQGSDEQFF.

The chain has TRBV5-1 and TRBJ1-4; 12 bases align to TRBD1. CDR3 size: 15 residues. Unmatched junction bases numbered 4, after V lost 2 bases and J lost 8 bases. From germline, CDR1 is SGHRS and CDR2 YFSETQ. The CDR3 protein is CASSFSGTGGEKLFF. The CDR3 DNA is TGCGCCAGCAGCTTTTCCGGGACAGGGGGCGAAAAACTGTTTTTT.

This rearrangement joins TRBV19 to TRBJ2-1; 7 bases fit TRBD1. CDR3 length equals 14 residues. V lost 5 bases, J lost 8 bases, and 9 bases stayed unmatched. The germline V gene encodes CDR1 LNHDA and CDR2 SQIVND (reference sequence). DNA of the CDR3: TGTGCCAGTAGTCTTAACAGGGGCCGGGATGAGCAGTTCTTC. This gives the protein CASSLNRGRDEQFF. Variable domain in full (rest from reference TRBV19 and TRBJ2-1): DGGITQSPKYLFRKEGQNVTLSCEQNLNHDAMYWYRQDPGQGLRLIYYSQIVNDFQKGDIAEGYSVSREKKESFPLTVTSAQKNPTAFYLCASSLNRGRDEQFFGPGTRLTVL.

This chain joins TRBV28 and TRBJ2-3; the D gene is possibly TRBD1 (5 bases). This CDR3 has 14 residues. Looked up from germline, CDR1 is MDHEN and CDR2 is SYDVKM. Trimming removed 7 bases from V and 6 bases from J, with 17 bases in between. The CDR3 region is CASNYGAKADTQYF. The CDR3 DNA follows: TGTGCCAGCAATTATGGGGCGAAGGCGGATACGCAGTATTTT.

Only one count was recorded for this clone. V is TRBV19 and J is TRBJ1-1; D perhaps matches TRBD1 (5 bases). Trimming removed 5 bases from V and 1 base from J, with 5 bases in between. CDR3 length: 12 residues. Germline V gives CDR1 LNHDA, CDR2 SQIVND (reference sequence). The CDR3 loop is CASSGQNTEAFF. The CDR3 nucleotides are TGTGCCAGTAGTGGACAGAACACTGAAGCTTTCTTT.